This T cell receptor beta chain emerged from a study of cytomegalovirus exposure and HLA in healthy donors. This CDR3 spans 13 amino acids. Germline CDR1 MNHEY, CDR2 SMNVEV (reference sequence). V shed 4 bases and J shed 7 bases, with 11 bases lying between them. Points on this clone: Antigen: not known.

Notes on the study in general: The study designated 150 or so TCR beta chains cytomegalovirus-associated.

Repertoires were generated with immunoSEQ multiplex PCR, while TCRdb's copy carries only in-frame clones and drops some. Of some 200,000 clones in the sample, under 95% were seen once. The chain links TRBV27 to TRBJ1-5; D call uncertain. Sequenced: PBMCs. The source of this sequence is a woman under 30 in good health and CMV-seronegative. The CDR3 is CASSWARNQPQHF. The CDR3 nucleotides read TGTGCCAGCAGTTGGGCCAGGAACCAGCCCCAGCATTTT.